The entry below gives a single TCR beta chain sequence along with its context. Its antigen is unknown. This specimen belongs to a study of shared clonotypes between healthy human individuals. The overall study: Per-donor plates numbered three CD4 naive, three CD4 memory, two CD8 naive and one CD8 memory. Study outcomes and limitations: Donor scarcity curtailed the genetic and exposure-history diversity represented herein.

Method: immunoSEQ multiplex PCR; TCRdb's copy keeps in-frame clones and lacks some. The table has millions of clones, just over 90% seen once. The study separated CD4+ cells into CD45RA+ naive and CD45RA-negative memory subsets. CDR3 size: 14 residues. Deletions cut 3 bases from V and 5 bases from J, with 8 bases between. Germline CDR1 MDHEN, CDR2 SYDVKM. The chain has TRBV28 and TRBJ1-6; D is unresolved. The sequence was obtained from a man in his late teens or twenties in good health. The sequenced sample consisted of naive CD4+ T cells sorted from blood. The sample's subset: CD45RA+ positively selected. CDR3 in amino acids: CASSFDQNNSPLHF. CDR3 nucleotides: TGTGCCAGCAGTTTCGACCAGAATAATTCACCCCTCCACTTT.